Listed here are 19 T cell receptor beta chains from one sample, sequenced in a study of T-cell reconstitution after alpha-beta-depleted transplantation in children. Unique molecular identifiers were incorporated when the TCRbeta library was constructed. TCRdb re-called the PCR reads with MiXCR, one entry per CDR3 protein. Of 200,000 to 250,000 distinct CDR3 sequences listed, 7.5% to 9.5% are singletons. The sample here was PBMCs, mostly from graft donor cells, taken 360 days after TCRalphabeta/CD19-depleted stem cell transplant. The receptors derive from a male patient aged 2 to 10 who had a stem cell transplant for acute myeloid leukemia, so the T cells may come from the graft donor.

This clonotype has just a few counts. The chain carries TRBV12-3 or TRBV12-4 and TRBJ2-4; tentatively, D is TRBD1 (5 bases). V was pared by 7 bases and J by 9 bases, with 19 bases between. The CDR3 spans 14 residues. The CDR3 here is CASTQSQGSGIQYF. The CDR3, as DNA: TGTGCCAGCACTCAGTCCCAGGGTTCGGGCATTCAGTACTTC.

This rearrangement joins TRBV7-2 to TRBJ2-2; D possibly uses TRBD1 or TRBD2 (6 bases each). Germline values: CDR1 SGHTA, CDR2 FQGNSA. The CDR3 loop spans 16 amino acids. Trimming took off 1 base at V and 3 bases at J, with 12 bases between the two ends. The CDR3 DNA sequence: TGTGCCAGCAGCTTAGGGGGGGCGCGGTACACCGGGGAGCTGTTTTTT. It codes for CASSLGGARYTGELFF.

This clonotype was found many times. V is TRBV29-1 and J is TRBJ2-4; possibly TRBD1 for D (6 bases). V lost 6 bases to trimming and J lost 3 bases, with 9 bases between them. The CDR3 loop spans 12 amino acids. Germline loops: CDR1 SQVTM, CDR2 ANQGSEA. CDR3 DNA: TGCAGCGTACAGGGATTCAAAAACATTCAGTACTTC. This gives the protein CSVQGFKNIQYF.

This clonotype was seen many times. The chain links TRBV12-3 or TRBV12-4 to TRBJ1-2; the D is unclear. The CDR3 runs 14 residues. Trimming pared 1 base from V and 3 bases from J, leaving 9 bases between. This CDR3 is CASSLGSSYYGYTF. The CDR3 nucleotides read TGTGCCAGCAGTTTAGGGAGTAGTTACTATGGCTACACCTTC.

About this clonotype itself: Germline and junction disagree at one end, which may indicate a read error. The J gene is TRBJ2-7, the V gene TRBV20-1; D is perhaps TRBD1 (6 bases). Germline V CDR1 and CDR2: DFQATT, SNEGSKA (reference sequence). The CDR3 consists of 12 residues. CDR3 DNA sequence: TGCAGTGCTAGTGGACAGTCCTACGAGCATTACTTC. Translating it yields CSASGQSYEHYF.

This rearrangement joins TRBV7-2 to TRBJ2-7; TRBD1 is a possible D gene (5 bases). The germline V and J ends were trimmed by 6 bases and 3 bases, with 18 bases remaining between them. Germline V gene lookup returns CDR1 SGHTA and CDR2 FQGNSA. The CDR3 extends over 15 amino acids. DNA for the CDR3: TGTGCCAGCAGACGTTATGACAGCGAGCTCTACGAGCAGTACTTC. It codes for CASRRYDSELYEQYF.

This clonotype has just a few counts. The chain couples TRBV27 to TRBJ2-3; 16 bases map to TRBD2. This CDR3 has 18 amino acids. CDR1 and CDR2 (germline): MNHEY, SMNVEV (reference sequence). V was pared by 6 bases and J by 4 bases, with 10 bases of the junction left unmatched. The CDR3 loop reads CASSSGTSGGAAADTQYF. For the CDR3, the DNA is TGTGCCAGCAGCTCCGGGACTAGCGGGGGGGCCGCGGCAGATACGCAGTATTTT.

The genes are TRBV20-1 and TRBJ2-3; 10 bases map to TRBD2. This CDR3 comprises 13 residues. The V segment lost 2 bases and the J segment 8 bases; nucleotides outside the gene matches: 4. CDR1 DFQATT and CDR2 SNEGSKA come from the germline V gene (reference sequence). This chain's CDR3 is CSARTSGTVTQYF. The DNA of the CDR3 is TGCAGTGCTAGAACTAGCGGGACCGTTACGCAGTATTTT.

The V and J genes are TRBV5-1 and TRBJ1-2; TRBD1 is a possible D gene (5 bases). CDR1 and CDR2 (germline): SGHRS, YFSETQ. V was trimmed by 1 base and J by 8 bases, leaving 15 bases between them. The CDR3 loop spans 14 amino acids. In nucleotides, the CDR3 is TGCGCCAGCAGCTTGATCACAGGAGAGGACGGCTACACCTTC. Translating it yields CASSLITGEDGYTF.

This chain links TRBV28 with TRBJ2-7; D unresolved. CDR3 length equals 13 residues. Trimming shortened V by 0 bases and J by 3 bases, and 6 bases separated the two germline ends. CDR1 and CDR2 from the germline V gene are MDHEN and SYDVKM. CDR3 coding DNA: TGTGCCAGCAGTTTATGGAGCAACTACGAGCAGTACTTC. Its protein is CASSLWSNYEQYF.

This clonotype was counted ten times or more. V usage is TRBV24-1 and J usage is TRBJ2-7; D is unclear. The ends were cut back, 3 bases at V and 2 bases at J, with 13 bases in the middle. This CDR3 comprises 15 residues. Germline values: CDR1 KGHDR, CDR2 SFDVKD. DNA for the CDR3: TGTGCCACCAGTGATCCCTTGACACTACCCTACGAGCAGTACTTC. The encoded protein is CATSDPLTLPYEQYF.

The table lists this clonotype with a few counts. The chain links TRBV6-2 or TRBV6-3 to TRBJ2-5, with no clear D. This CDR3 is 14 amino acids long. Germline CDR1 and CDR2: MNHEY and SVGEGT. The V end lost 6 bases, the J end lost 2 bases, and 13 bases lay between the germline ends. CDR3 region: CASRPIRLQETQYF. As DNA, the CDR3 is TGTGCCAGCAGACCCATCAGGTTACAAGAGACCCAGTACTTC.

This clonotype has at least ten counts. DNA for the CDR3: TGTGCCAGCAGCTCGCGACAGGGGTCTAGCACAGATACGCAGTATTTT. It translates to CASSSRQGSSTDTQYF. This chain joins TRBV5-4 and TRBJ2-3, with 8 bases aligning to TRBD1. The germline gives CDR1 SGHNT, CDR2 YYREEE (reference sequence). The CDR3 has 16 residues. The V and J ends lost 3 bases and 0 bases, in that order; junction bases with no gene match: 6.

This clonotype has more than one count but fewer than ten. The chain couples TRBV3-1 to TRBJ2-1, with 9 positions matching TRBD2. The CDR3 sequence is 16 residues long. V lost 0 bases, J lost 9 bases, and 9 bases stayed unmatched. Germline loops: CDR1 LGHDT, CDR2 YNNKEL (reference sequence). The CDR3 DNA is TGTGCCAGCAGCCAAGAACCTAGCGGGGATACAGGTGAGCAGTTCTTC. Residues: CASSQEPSGDTGEQFF.

This chain connects TRBV29-1 to TRBJ2-4; D might be TRBD2 (6 bases). V lost 2 bases, J lost 5 bases, and 10 bases lay in between. This CDR3 is 13 amino acids long. The germline V gene encodes CDR1 SQVTM and CDR2 ANQGSEA. The CDR3 DNA reads TGCAGCGTTGAATGGCCGGGGGAAAACATTCAGTACTTC. Translation: CSVEWPGENIQYF.

This clonotype was found a few times. The V gene is TRBV5-1, the J gene TRBJ2-1; D uncertain. The CDR3 runs to 13 residues. V lost 2 bases and J 9 bases, leaving 12 bases between the germline ends. CDR1 and CDR2 (germline): SGHRS, YFSETQ. In DNA, the CDR3 is TGCGCCAGCAGCTTTCAAAACTCAGTTGAGCAGTTCTTC. This sequence encodes CASSFQNSVEQFF.

The sample holds a few counts of this clonotype. This chain uses TRBV7-9 with TRBJ2-3; 10 bases map to TRBD2. Germline CDR1 SEHNR, CDR2 FQNEAQ (reference sequence). The CDR3 is made up of 15 amino acids. With V trimmed by 5 bases and J by 5 bases, 7 bases remained unmatched. The CDR3 protein is CASSPSGGGGDTQYF. The CDR3 bases are TGTGCCAGCAGCCCTAGCGGGGGAGGAGGAGATACGCAGTATTTT.

This clonotype was detected a few times. The rearrangement joins TRBV10-3 to TRBJ1-1; D perhaps matches TRBD1 (5 bases). Between the trimmed V and J ends, which lost 9 bases and 2 bases, there was a span of 10 bases. In germline, CDR1 is ENHRY, CDR2 SYGVKD. The CDR3 extends over 12 amino acids. CDR3 sequence reads: CAMGRDNTEAFF. The CDR3 coding sequence is TGTGCCATGGGTAGGGACAACACTGAAGCTTTCTTT.

This clonotype has a count of ten or more. The chain is built from TRBV27 and TRBJ2-1; D tentatively fits TRBD1 or TRBD2 (6 bases each). Germline CDR1 reads MNHEY; CDR2 reads SMNVEV (reference sequence). There are 15 residues in the CDR3. Trimming stripped 10 bases from V and 6 bases from J, with 22 bases between. CDR3 in amino acids: CATRGLPTSFNEQFF. The CDR3, as DNA: TGTGCCACCCGGGGGCTCCCAACTAGCTTCAATGAGCAGTTCTTC.